This T cell receptor beta chain was sequenced in a study of blood T cell repertoires in COVID-19. The protocol was immunoSEQ multiplex PCR, while the TCRdb copy is restricted to in-frame clones and leaves out a portion. The sample records about 150,000 clones, 65% to 85% being singletons. Cohort allocation depended upon clinical history that participants reported. Material for sequencing was PBMCs or T cells enriched from blood (not recorded which). This sequence originates from a man between 65 and 85 years old who had been exposed to COVID-19.

The CDR3 here is CATSVGGGGLLETQYF. Here the CDR3 DNA reads TGTGCCACCAGTGTGGGGGGTGGGGGTTTGTTAGAGACCCAGTACTTC. The chain is built from TRBV24-1 and TRBJ2-5; D may be TRBD2 (6 bases). CDR1 and CDR2 from the germline V gene are KGHDR and SFDVKD. V was trimmed by 5 bases and J by 4 bases, leaving 19 bases between them. The CDR3 consists of 16 residues.